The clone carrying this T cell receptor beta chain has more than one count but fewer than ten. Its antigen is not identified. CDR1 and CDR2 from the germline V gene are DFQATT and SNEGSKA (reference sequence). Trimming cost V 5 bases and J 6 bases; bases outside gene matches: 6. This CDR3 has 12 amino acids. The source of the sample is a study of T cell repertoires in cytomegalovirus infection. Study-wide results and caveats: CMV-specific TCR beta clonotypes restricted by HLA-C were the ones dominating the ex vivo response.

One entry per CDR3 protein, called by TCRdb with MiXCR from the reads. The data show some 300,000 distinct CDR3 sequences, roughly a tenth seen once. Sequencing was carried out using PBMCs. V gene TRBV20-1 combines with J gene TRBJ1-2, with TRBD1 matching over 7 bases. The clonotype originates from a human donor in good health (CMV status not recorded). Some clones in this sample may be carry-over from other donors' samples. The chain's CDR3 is CSAWDSWDGYTF. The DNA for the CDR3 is TGCAGTGCTTGGGACAGTTGGGATGGCTACACCTTC.